The 29 T cell receptor beta chains given below trace back to one sample, sequenced in a study of CD8+ T cells in alopecia areata. RNA extraction and reverse transcription yielded cDNA as sequencing template. Clones were sequenced by immunoSEQ multiplex PCR, and TCRdb holds only the in-frame ones, with some missing. The sample includes approximately 140,000 clones, 85% to 90% seen only once; the top ten take roughly 16%. The sequencing here drew on CD8+ T cells sorted from blood, taken at week 0. The receptor source for this set is a human donor with alopecia areata.

The rearrangement joins TRBV6-5 to TRBJ1-3; no clear D. CDR3 length: 13 residues. V lost 6 bases and J lost 4, with 10 bases in between. Germline CDR1 is MNHEY and CDR2 is SVGAGI. Written as DNA, the CDR3 is TGTGCCAGCAGCCTGGGGATAGGAAACACCATATATTTT. Encoded protein: CASSLGIGNTIYF.

The V gene is TRBV7-9, the J gene TRBJ2-7; tentatively, D is TRBD1 (6 bases). Trimming took off 6 bases at V and 3 bases at J, with 9 bases between the two ends. Germline CDR1 and CDR2: SEHNR and FQNEAQ (reference sequence). The CDR3 length is 12 residues. The CDR3 loop is CASRTGLYEQYF. CDR3 DNA sequence: TGTGCCAGCAGAACAGGGCTCTACGAGCAGTACTTC.

V and J are TRBV5-1 and TRBJ2-3; 7 bases map to TRBD2. Germline assignment: CDR1 SGHRS and CDR2 YFSETQ. The ends lost 3 bases at V and 0 bases at J; junction bases unmatched: 10. The CDR3 is made up of 17 amino acids. The CDR3 sequence is CASSSGGRGVSTDTQYF. As DNA, the CDR3 is TGCGCCAGCAGCTCCGGGGGGAGGGGCGTTAGCACAGATACGCAGTATTTT.

V and J are TRBV10-1 and TRBJ2-1; D uncertain. Germline assignment: CDR1 WNHNN and CDR2 SYGVQD (reference sequence). The ends were cut back, 4 bases at V and 6 bases at J, with 16 bases in the middle. CDR3 length: 15 residues. The CDR3 reads CASSGVPPMTNEQFF. As DNA, the CDR3 is TGCGCCAGCAGTGGGGTCCCCCCGATGACCAATGAGCAGTTCTTC.

V is TRBV7-2 and J is TRBJ2-7; TRBD2 is a possible D gene (7 bases). The CDR3 runs 13 residues. Deletions cut 6 bases from V and 3 bases from J, with 12 bases between. Germline V gene sequence: CDR1 SGHTA, CDR2 FQGNSA. The CDR3, as DNA: TGTGCCAGCAGTTGGGAGGGACACTACGAGCAGTACTTC. It codes for CASSWEGHYEQYF.

The rearrangement links TRBV15 to TRBJ2-7; D is unclear. Trimming took off 3 bases at V and 3 bases at J, with 9 bases between the two ends. Germline V lookup: CDR1 LNHNV, CDR2 YYDKDF (reference sequence). This CDR3 has 13 amino acids. CDR3 sequence: CATSSTRYYEQYF. DNA for the CDR3: TGTGCCACCAGCAGTACGCGGTACTACGAGCAGTACTTC.

This clone has only one observation. J is TRBJ1-5 and V is TRBV5-1; D might be TRBD1 (5 bases). The CDR3 runs to 14 residues. In germline, CDR1 is SGHRS, CDR2 YFSETQ. Trimming took off 0 bases at V and 5 bases at J, with 9 bases between the two ends. CDR3 coding DNA: TGCGCCAGCAGCTTGGAAAGGGGAGATCAGCCCCAGCATTTT. It is translated as CASSLERGDQPQHF.

For the CDR3, the DNA is TGTGCCATCAGTGGGGACTTGTACAATGAGCAGTTCTTC. Amino acids: CAISGDLYNEQFF. This chain uses TRBV10-3 with TRBJ2-1, with D possibly TRBD2 on 6 matching bases. Trimming removed 4 bases from V and 4 bases from J, with 8 bases in between. The CDR3 contains 13 residues. In germline, CDR1 is ENHRY, CDR2 SYGVKD.

The V call is TRBV30, the J call TRBJ2-7, with D perhaps given as TRBD1 or TRBD2 (5 bases each). Germline V lookup: CDR1 GTSNPN, CDR2 SVGIG (reference sequence). The CDR3 length is 14 residues. With 5 bases removed from V and 2 bases from J, the gap between germline ends came to 16 bases. This CDR3 is CAWGTGILTYEQYF. CDR3 DNA: TGTGCCTGGGGGACCGGGATTCTAACCTACGAGCAGTACTTC.

The chain uses TRBV4-2 and TRBJ2-7, with 8 bases matching TRBD2. V lost 0 bases and J lost 2; bases outside the gene matches: 6. This CDR3 is built from 16 residues. Germline V lookup: CDR1 LGHNA, CDR2 YNFKEQ. The CDR3 region is CASSQESGSATYEQYF. The CDR3 bases are TGTGCCAGCAGCCAAGAGAGCGGGAGCGCCACCTACGAGCAGTACTTC.

The chain links TRBV7-8 to TRBJ2-2, with 8 bases aligning to TRBD2. Germline V gene data show CDR1 as SGHVS and CDR2 as FQNEAQ. V dropped 5 bases and J dropped 1; count of bases not matched to a gene: 6. The CDR3 has 16 amino acids. This chain's CDR3 is CASSLVAGGNTGELFF. CDR3 DNA sequence: TGTGCCAGCAGCCTTGTTGCGGGGGGGAACACCGGGGAGCTGTTTTTT. The complete variable domain, with remaining parts taken from reference TRBV7-8 and TRBJ2-2, reads GAGVSQSPRYKVAKRGQDVALRCDPISGHVSLFWYQQALGQGPEFLTYFQNEAQLDKSGLPSDRFFAERPEGSVSTLKIQRTQQEDSAVYLCASSLVAGGNTGELFFGEGSRLTVL.

J is TRBJ1-2 and V is TRBV29-1; D remains ambiguous. The CDR3 is 12 residues long. V gave up 4 bases and J gave up 2 bases, with 8 bases separating them. CDR1 SQVTM and CDR2 ANQGSEA come from the germline V gene. CDR3 loop: CSVADGNYGYTF. CDR3 in DNA: TGCAGCGTTGCCGACGGGAACTATGGCTACACCTTC.

The V gene is TRBV14, the J gene TRBJ2-1, with unresolved D. Trimming stripped 4 bases from V and 8 bases from J, with 15 bases between. In germline, CDR1 is SGHDN, CDR2 FVKESK. CDR3 size: 14 residues. The chain's CDR3 is CASSPHMGIHEQFF. The CDR3 DNA reads as TGTGCCAGCAGCCCTCACATGGGTATCCATGAGCAGTTCTTC.

This clone was counted a single time. The rearrangement uses TRBV11-1 and TRBJ2-5; 13 bases agree with TRBD2. After removal of 5 bases from V and 4 bases from J, the junction contained 1 base not matched to a gene. The CDR3 is 14 residues long. Germline V gene data show CDR1 as SGHAT and CDR2 as FQDESV (reference sequence). The chain's CDR3 is CASSGLAGVETQYF. In DNA, the CDR3 is TGTGCCAGCAGCGGACTAGCGGGAGTAGAGACCCAGTACTTC.

The chain combines TRBV2 with TRBJ1-5; D remains unclear. The CDR3 has 15 residues. V was pared by 2 bases and J by 9 bases, with 17 bases between. Germline CDR1 and CDR2: SNHLY and FYNNEI. The CDR3 here is CASSESIAYDSPQHF. CDR3 nucleotides: TGTGCCAGCAGTGAAAGTATTGCGTACGATTCGCCCCAGCATTTT.

A note on this clone: This CDR3 is also generated by other DNA sequences in the sample. V and J are TRBV5-1 and TRBJ2-3; no firm D call. V was pared by 0 bases and J by 2 bases, with 10 bases between. CDR1 is SGHRS and CDR2 is YFSETQ in the germline V gene. The CDR3 loop spans 15 amino acids. The CDR3 sequence: CASSLAQGATDTQYF. As DNA, the CDR3 is TGCGCCAGCAGCTTGGCCCAAGGAGCCACAGATACGCAGTATTTT.

The CDR3 loop reads CASSHLGLAGADTQYF. CDR3 sequence (DNA): TGCGCCAGCAGCCATCTGGGACTAGCGGGAGCAGATACGCAGTATTTT. V gene TRBV4-1 combines with J gene TRBJ2-3, with 14 bases identical to TRBD2. Germline values: CDR1 MGHRA, CDR2 YSYEKL. The CDR3 sequence is 16 residues long. Unmatched junction bases numbered 3, after V lost 3 bases and J lost 4 bases.

This chain connects TRBV9 to TRBJ2-1, with unresolved D. Trimming took 0 bases from V and 5 from J, leaving 6 bases between them. The CDR3 has 13 amino acids. Per the germline V gene, CDR1 is SGDLS and CDR2 is YYNGEE. CDR3: CASSVEPNNEQFF. In nucleotides, the CDR3 is TGTGCCAGCAGCGTAGAACCCAACAATGAGCAGTTCTTC.

The chain uses TRBV9 and TRBJ2-1; 9 nucleotides match TRBD2. There are 16 residues in the CDR3. Germline V lookup: CDR1 SGDLS, CDR2 YYNGEE. V shed 3 bases, J shed 7 bases, and the junction held 11 bases outside the gene matches. The CDR3 sequence is CASSGRASGVWNEQFF. In DNA, the CDR3 is TGTGCCAGCAGCGGCCGGGCTAGCGGGGTCTGGAATGAGCAGTTCTTC.

The CDR3 DNA is TGTGCCAGCAGTGACAAACGGTGGGCTAGCGGAGAACCCTACGAGCAGTACTTC. Translating it yields CASSDKRWASGEPYEQYF. The J gene is TRBJ2-7, the V gene TRBV25-1; 7 nucleotides match TRBD2. Germline assignment: CDR1 MGHDK and CDR2 SYGVNS. J lost 2 bases, V lost 3 bases, and 16 bases had no gene match. The CDR3 length is 18 residues.

This sequence joins TRBV6-6 and TRBJ2-3, with TRBD2 matching 9 bases. Germline V gene lookup returns CDR1 MNHNY and CDR2 SVGAGI (reference sequence). V gave up 8 bases and J gave up 2 bases; unmatched junction bases: 2. The CDR3 contains 13 residues. The CDR3 bases are TGTGCCAGCTTAGCGGGGGACACAGATACGCAGTATTTT. This translates into CASLAGDTDTQYF.

The rearrangement joins TRBV7-8 to TRBJ2-5; 8 nucleotides match TRBD2. The CDR3 loop spans 14 amino acids. Trimming removed 4 bases from V and 1 base from J; junction bases left unmatched: 2. The V gene's germline CDR1 is SGHVS and CDR2 FQNEAQ. The CDR3 is CASSSAGGQETQYF. CDR3 nucleotides: TGTGCCAGCAGCTCTGCGGGGGGCCAAGAGACCCAGTACTTC.

The V gene is TRBV2, the J gene TRBJ2-3; the match to TRBD2 covers 8 bases. The CDR3 loop spans 15 amino acids. After removal of 6 bases from V and 3 bases from J, the junction contained 8 bases not matched to a gene. The V gene's germline CDR1 is SNHLY and CDR2 FYNNEI. CDR3 DNA sequence: TGTGCCAGCAGCGACGGACTAGCCTCGACAGATACGCAGTATTTT. This codes for CASSDGLASTDTQYF. Drawing the rest from reference TRBV2 and TRBJ2-3, the complete variable domain is EPEVTQTPSHQVTQMGQEVILRCVPISNHLYFYWYRQILGQKVEFLVSFYNNEISEKSEIFDDQFSVERPDGSNFTLKIRSTKLEDSAMYFCASSDGLASTDTQYFGPGTRLTVL.

The J gene is TRBJ1-4, the V gene TRBV7-9, with 10 positions matching TRBD1. The CDR3 consists of 14 residues. The V gene's germline CDR1 is SEHNR and CDR2 FQNEAQ (reference sequence). Unmatched junction bases numbered 3, after V lost 4 bases and J lost 7 bases. The CDR3 protein is CASSYRDRGEKLFF. Here the CDR3 DNA reads TGTGCCAGCAGCTACCGGGACAGGGGTGAAAAACTGTTTTTT.

V is TRBV6-5 and J is TRBJ2-3; maybe TRBD2 (7 bases). Germline-derived CDR1 and CDR2 are MNHEY and SVGAGI. The CDR3 sequence is 14 residues long. V was trimmed by 4 bases and J by 2 bases, leaving 10 bases between them. CDR3 loop: CASSLGGVTDTQYF. The CDR3 DNA reads as TGTGCCAGCAGTTTAGGGGGGGTCACAGATACGCAGTATTTT.

The rearrangement uses TRBV4-1 and TRBJ2-7; D gene unclear. Germline assignment: CDR1 MGHRA and CDR2 YSYEKL. This CDR3 contains 16 residues. With 1 base removed from V and 3 bases from J, the gap between germline ends came to 16 bases. Written as DNA, the CDR3 is TGCGCCAGCAGCCAAGCGGAGAATTACTTAATCTACGAGCAGTACTTC. Protein product: CASSQAENYLIYEQYF.

The chain joins TRBV15 to TRBJ2-3; 13 positions agree with TRBD2. With V trimmed by 0 bases and J by 1 base, 4 bases remained unmatched. CDR1 is LNHNV and CDR2 is YYDKDF in the germline V gene (reference sequence). The CDR3 spans 18 residues. The DNA of the CDR3 is TGTGCCACCAGCAGAGAGGGACTAGCGGGAACAGGCACAGATACGCAGTATTTT. It is translated as CATSREGLAGTGTDTQYF.

This chain links TRBV9 with TRBJ1-2, with D hard to call. The V gene's germline CDR1 is SGDLS and CDR2 YYNGEE. The CDR3 has 14 amino acids. V was shortened by 4 bases and J by 4 bases, with 14 bases between the two germline ends. The CDR3 DNA sequence: TGTGCCAGCAGCCCTTCCGTCTCCTTCTATGGCTACACCTTC. As protein: CASSPSVSFYGYTF.

The chain links TRBV18 to TRBJ1-1; D ambiguous. The CDR3 is 13 residues long. Germline loops: CDR1 KGHSH, CDR2 LQKENI. Trimming removed 2 bases from V and 1 base from J, with 5 bases in between. The CDR3 DNA reads as TGTGCCAGCTCACCAGGCACGAACACTGAAGCTTTCTTT. Translated: CASSPGTNTEAFF.